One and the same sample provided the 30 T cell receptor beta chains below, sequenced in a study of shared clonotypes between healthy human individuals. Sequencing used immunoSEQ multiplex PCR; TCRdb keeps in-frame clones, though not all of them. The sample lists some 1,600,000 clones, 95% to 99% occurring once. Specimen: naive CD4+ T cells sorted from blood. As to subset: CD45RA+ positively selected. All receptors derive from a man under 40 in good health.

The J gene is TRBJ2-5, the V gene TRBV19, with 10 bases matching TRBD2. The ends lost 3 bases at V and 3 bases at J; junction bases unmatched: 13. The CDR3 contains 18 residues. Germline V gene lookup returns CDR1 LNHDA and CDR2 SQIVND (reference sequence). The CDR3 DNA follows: TGTGCCAGTAGTATCCAACTCTGGGCTAGCGGGAGAGAAGAGACCCAGTACTTC. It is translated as CASSIQLWASGREETQYF. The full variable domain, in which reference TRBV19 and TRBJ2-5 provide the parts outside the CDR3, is DGGITQSPKYLFRKEGQNVTLSCEQNLNHDAMYWYRQDPGQGLRLIYYSQIVNDFQKGDIAEGYSVSREKKESFPLTVTSAQKNPTAFYLCASSIQLWASGREETQYFGPGTRLLVL.

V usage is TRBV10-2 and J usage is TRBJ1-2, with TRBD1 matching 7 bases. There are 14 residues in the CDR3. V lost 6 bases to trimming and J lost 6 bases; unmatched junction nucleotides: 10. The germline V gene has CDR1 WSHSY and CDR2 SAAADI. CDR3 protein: CASRGPGGQDGYTF. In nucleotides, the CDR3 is TGCGCCAGCAGGGGACCAGGGGGTCAGGATGGCTACACCTTC.

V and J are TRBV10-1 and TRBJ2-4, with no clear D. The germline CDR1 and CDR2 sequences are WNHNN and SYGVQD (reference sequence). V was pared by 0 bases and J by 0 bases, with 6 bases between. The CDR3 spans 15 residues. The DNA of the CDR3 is TGCGCCAGCAGTGAGTCGCGAGTAGCCAAAAACATTCAGTACTTC. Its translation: CASSESRVAKNIQYF.

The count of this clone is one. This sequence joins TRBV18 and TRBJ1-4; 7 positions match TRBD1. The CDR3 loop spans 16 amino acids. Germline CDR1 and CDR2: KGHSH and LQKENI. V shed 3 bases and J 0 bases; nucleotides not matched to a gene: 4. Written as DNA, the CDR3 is TGTGCCAGCTCACCCGACAGGGTAGCAACTAATGAAAAACTGTTTTTT. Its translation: CASSPDRVATNEKLFF.

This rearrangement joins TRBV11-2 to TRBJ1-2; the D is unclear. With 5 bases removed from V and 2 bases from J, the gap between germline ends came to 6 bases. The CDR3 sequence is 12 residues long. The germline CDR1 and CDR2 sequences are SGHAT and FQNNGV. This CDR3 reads CASSNTNYGYTF. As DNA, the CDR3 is TGTGCCAGCAGCAACACAAACTATGGCTACACCTTC. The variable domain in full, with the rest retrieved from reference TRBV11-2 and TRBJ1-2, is EAGVAQSPRYKIIEKRQSVAFWCNPISGHATLYWYQQILGQGPKLLIQFQNNGVVDDSQLPKDRFSAERLKGVDSTLKIQPAKLEDSAVYLCASSNTNYGYTFGSGTRLTVV.

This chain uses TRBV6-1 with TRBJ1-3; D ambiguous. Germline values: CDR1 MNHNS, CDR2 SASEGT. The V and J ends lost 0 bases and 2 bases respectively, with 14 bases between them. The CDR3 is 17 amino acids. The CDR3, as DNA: TGTGCCAGCAGTGAAGCAGAAGTTATCGTTCCTGGAAACACCATATATTTT. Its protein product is CASSEAEVIVPGNTIYF.

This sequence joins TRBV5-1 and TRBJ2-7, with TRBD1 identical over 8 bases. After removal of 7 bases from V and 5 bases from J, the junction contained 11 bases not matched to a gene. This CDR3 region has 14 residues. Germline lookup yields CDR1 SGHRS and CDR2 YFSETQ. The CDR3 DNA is TGCGCCAGCGGGTTAGACAGGGGAGGCGACGAGCAGTACTTC. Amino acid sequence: CASGLDRGGDEQYF.

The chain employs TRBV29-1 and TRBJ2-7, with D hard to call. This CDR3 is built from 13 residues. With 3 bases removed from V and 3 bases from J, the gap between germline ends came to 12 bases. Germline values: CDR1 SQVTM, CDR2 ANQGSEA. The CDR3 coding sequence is TGCAGCGTTGATGGCGGCAACCGCTACGAGCAGTACTTC. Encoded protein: CSVDGGNRYEQYF.

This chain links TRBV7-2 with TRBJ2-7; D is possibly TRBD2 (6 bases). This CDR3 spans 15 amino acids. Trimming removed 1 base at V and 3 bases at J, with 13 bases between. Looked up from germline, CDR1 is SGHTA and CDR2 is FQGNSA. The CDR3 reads CASSLGPGEGYEQYF. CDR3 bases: TGTGCCAGCAGCTTAGGCCCGGGAGAGGGCTACGAGCAGTACTTC.

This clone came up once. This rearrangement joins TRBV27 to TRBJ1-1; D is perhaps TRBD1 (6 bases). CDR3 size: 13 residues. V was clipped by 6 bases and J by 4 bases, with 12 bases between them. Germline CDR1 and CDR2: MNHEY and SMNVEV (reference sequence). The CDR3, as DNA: TGTGCCAGCAGGAGTAAGGGGGTCACTGAAGCTTTCTTT. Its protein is CASRSKGVTEAFF.

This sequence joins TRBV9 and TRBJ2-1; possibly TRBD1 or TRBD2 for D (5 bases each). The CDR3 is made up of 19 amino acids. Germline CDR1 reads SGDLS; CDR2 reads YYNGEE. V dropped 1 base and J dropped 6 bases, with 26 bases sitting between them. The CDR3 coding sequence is TGTGCCAGCAGCGTATCCCCAATATCTGGACTGGGTAGGGGCAATGAGCAGTTCTTC. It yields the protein CASSVSPISGLGRGNEQFF. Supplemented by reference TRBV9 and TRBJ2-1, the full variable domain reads DSGVTQTPKHLITATGQRVTLRCSPRSGDLSVYWYQQSLDQGLQFLIQYYNGEERAKGNILERFSAQQFPDLHSELNLSSLELGDSALYFCASSVSPISGLGRGNEQFFGPGTRLTVL.

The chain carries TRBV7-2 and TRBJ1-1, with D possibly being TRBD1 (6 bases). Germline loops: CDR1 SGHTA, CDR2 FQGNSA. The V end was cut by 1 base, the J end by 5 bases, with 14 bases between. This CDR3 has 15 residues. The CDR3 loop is CASSLVRTANTEAFF. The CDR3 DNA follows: TGTGCCAGCAGCTTAGTTCGGACAGCTAATACTGAAGCTTTCTTT.

The CDR3 nucleotides read TGTGCCAGCAGCTCTTGGACTAGCGGAACTTCCGCCTATACGCAGTATTTT. Its protein is CASSSWTSGTSAYTQYF. This rearrangement joins TRBV9 to TRBJ2-3; 10 bases are a match to TRBD2. Germline values: CDR1 SGDLS, CDR2 YYNGEE. The CDR3 consists of 17 residues. V was pared by 4 bases and J by 7 bases, with 15 bases of the junction left unmatched.

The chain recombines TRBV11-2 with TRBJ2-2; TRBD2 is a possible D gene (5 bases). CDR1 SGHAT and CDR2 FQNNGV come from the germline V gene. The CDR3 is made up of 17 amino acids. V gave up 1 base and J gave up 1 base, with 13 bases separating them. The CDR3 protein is CASSLVSKRENTGELFF. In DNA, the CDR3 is TGTGCCAGCAGCTTAGTATCGAAACGGGAGAACACCGGGGAGCTGTTTTTT. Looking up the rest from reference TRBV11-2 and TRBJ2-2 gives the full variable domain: EAGVAQSPRYKIIEKRQSVAFWCNPISGHATLYWYQQILGQGPKLLIQFQNNGVVDDSQLPKDRFSAERLKGVDSTLKIQPAKLEDSAVYLCASSLVSKRENTGELFFGEGSRLTVL.

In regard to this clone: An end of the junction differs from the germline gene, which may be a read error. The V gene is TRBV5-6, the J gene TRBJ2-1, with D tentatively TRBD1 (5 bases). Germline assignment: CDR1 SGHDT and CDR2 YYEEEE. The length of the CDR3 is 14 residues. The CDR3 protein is CASSLAGFHNEQFF. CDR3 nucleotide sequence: TGTGCCAGCAGCTTGGCAGGGTTTCACAACGAGCAGTTCTTC.

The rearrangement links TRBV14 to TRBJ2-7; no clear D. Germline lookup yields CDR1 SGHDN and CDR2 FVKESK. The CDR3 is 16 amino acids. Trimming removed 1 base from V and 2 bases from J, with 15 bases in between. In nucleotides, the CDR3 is TGTGCCAGCAGCCAAGGCGTTCTGGCCCACCCCTACGAGCAGTACTTC. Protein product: CASSQGVLAHPYEQYF. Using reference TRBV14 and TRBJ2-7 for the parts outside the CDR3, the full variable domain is EAGVTQFPSHSVIEKGQTVTLRCDPISGHDNLYWYRRVMGKEIKFLLHFVKESKQDESGMPNNRFLAERTGGTYSTLKVQPAELEDSGVYFCASSQGVLAHPYEQYFGPGTRLTVT.

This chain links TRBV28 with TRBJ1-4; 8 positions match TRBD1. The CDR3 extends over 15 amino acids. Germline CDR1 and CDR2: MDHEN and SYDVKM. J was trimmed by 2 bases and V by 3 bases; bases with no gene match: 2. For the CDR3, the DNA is TGTGCCAGCAGTTTCCGACAGGGGACTAATGAAAAACTGTTTTTT. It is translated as CASSFRQGTNEKLFF.

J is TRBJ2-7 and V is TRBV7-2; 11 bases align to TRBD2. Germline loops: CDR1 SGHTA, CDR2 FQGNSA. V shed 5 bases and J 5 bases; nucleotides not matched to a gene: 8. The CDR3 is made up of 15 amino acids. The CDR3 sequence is CASSPPGLAAHEQYF. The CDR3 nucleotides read TGTGCCAGCAGCCCGCCGGGACTAGCGGCCCACGAGCAGTACTTC. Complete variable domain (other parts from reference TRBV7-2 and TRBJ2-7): GAGVSQSPSNKVTEKGKDVELRCDPISGHTALYWYRQSLGQGLEFLIYFQGNSAPDKSGLPSDRFSAERTGGSVSTLTIQRTQQEDSAVYLCASSPPGLAAHEQYFGPGTRLTVT.

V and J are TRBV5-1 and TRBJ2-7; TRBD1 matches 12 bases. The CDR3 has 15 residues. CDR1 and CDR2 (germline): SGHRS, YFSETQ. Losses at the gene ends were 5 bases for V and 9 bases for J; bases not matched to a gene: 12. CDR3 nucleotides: TGCGCCAGCAGTTTAAACCGGGACAGGGGGCACGGGCAGTACTTC. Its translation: CASSLNRDRGHGQYF.

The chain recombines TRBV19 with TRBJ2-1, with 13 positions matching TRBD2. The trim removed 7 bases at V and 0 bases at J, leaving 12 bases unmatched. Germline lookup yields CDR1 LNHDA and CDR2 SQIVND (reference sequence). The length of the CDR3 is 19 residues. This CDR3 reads CASTGGTSGIPVSYNEQFF. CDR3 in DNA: TGTGCCAGTACGGGTGGGACTAGCGGGATCCCGGTCTCCTACAATGAGCAGTTCTTC.

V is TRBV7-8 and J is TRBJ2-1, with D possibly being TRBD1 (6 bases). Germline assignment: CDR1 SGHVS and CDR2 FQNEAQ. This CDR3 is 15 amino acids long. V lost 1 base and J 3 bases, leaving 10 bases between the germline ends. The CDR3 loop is CASSLGQAVYNEQFF. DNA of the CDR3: TGTGCCAGCAGCTTAGGACAGGCTGTCTACAATGAGCAGTTCTTC.

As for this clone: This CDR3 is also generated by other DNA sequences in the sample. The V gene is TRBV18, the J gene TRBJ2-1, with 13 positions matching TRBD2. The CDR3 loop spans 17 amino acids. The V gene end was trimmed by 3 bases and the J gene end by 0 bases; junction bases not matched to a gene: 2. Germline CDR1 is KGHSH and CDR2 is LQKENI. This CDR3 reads CASSPRTSGSSYNEQFF. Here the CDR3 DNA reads TGTGCCAGCTCACCGCGGACTAGCGGGAGCTCCTACAATGAGCAGTTCTTC.

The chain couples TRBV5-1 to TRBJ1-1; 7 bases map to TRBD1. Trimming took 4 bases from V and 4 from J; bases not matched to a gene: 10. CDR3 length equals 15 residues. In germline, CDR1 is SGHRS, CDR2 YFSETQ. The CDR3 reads CASSVQQGWTTEAFF. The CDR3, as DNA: TGCGCCAGCAGCGTCCAACAGGGGTGGACCACTGAAGCTTTCTTT.

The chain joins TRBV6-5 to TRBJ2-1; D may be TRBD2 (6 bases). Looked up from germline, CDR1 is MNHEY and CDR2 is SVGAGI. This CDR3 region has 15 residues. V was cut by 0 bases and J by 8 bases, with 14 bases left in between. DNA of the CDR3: TGTGCCAGCAGTTACTCCAGACGGGGACTCTATGAGCAGTTCTTC. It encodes CASSYSRRGLYEQFF.

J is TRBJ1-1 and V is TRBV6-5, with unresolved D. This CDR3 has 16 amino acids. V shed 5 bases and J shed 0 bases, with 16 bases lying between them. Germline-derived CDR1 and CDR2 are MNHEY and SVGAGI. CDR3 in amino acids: CASSNYLQLMNTEAFF. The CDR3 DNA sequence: TGTGCCAGCAGTAACTACCTACAGCTTATGAACACTGAAGCTTTCTTT.

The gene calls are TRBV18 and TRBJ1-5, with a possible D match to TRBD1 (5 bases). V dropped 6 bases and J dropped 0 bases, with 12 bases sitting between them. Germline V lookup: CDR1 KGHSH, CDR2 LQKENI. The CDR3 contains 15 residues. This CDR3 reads CASSSGRGSNQPQHF. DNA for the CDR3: TGTGCCAGCTCTTCAGGGAGGGGTAGCAATCAGCCCCAGCATTTT. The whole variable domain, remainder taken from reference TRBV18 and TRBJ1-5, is NAGVMQNPRHLVRRRGQEARLRCSPMKGHSHVYWYRQLPEEGLKFMVYLQKENIIDESGMPKERFSAEFPKEGPSILRIQQVVRGDSAAYFCASSSGRGSNQPQHFGDGTRLSIL.

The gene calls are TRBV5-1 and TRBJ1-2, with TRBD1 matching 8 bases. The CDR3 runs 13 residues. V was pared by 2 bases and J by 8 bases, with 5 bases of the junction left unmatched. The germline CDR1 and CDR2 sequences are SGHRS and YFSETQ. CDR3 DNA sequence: TGCGCCAGCAGCTTCGGACAGGGCCTCGGCTACACCTTC. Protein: CASSFGQGLGYTF.

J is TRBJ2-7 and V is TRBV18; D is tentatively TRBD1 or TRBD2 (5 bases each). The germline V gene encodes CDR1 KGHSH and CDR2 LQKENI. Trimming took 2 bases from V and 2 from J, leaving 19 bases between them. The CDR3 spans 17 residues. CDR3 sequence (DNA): TGTGCCAGCTCACCAAGAACGAACTGGGACGGTACCTACGAGCAGTACTTC. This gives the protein CASSPRTNWDGTYEQYF. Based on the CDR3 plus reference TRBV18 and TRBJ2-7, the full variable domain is NAGVMQNPRHLVRRRGQEARLRCSPMKGHSHVYWYRQLPEEGLKFMVYLQKENIIDESGMPKERFSAEFPKEGPSILRIQQVVRGDSAAYFCASSPRTNWDGTYEQYFGPGTRLTVT.

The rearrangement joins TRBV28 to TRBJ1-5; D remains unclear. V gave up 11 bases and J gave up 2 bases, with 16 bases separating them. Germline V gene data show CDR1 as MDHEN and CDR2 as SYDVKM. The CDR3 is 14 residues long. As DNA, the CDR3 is TGTGCCGAAAGTGTGGGCGGAGGCAATCAGCCCCAGCATTTT. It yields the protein CAESVGGGNQPQHF.

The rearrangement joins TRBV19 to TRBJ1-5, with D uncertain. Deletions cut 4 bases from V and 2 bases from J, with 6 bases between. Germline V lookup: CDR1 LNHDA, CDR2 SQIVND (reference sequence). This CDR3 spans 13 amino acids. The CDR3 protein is CASSKSGNQPQHF. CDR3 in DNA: TGTGCCAGTAGTAAGAGTGGCAATCAGCCCCAGCATTTT.